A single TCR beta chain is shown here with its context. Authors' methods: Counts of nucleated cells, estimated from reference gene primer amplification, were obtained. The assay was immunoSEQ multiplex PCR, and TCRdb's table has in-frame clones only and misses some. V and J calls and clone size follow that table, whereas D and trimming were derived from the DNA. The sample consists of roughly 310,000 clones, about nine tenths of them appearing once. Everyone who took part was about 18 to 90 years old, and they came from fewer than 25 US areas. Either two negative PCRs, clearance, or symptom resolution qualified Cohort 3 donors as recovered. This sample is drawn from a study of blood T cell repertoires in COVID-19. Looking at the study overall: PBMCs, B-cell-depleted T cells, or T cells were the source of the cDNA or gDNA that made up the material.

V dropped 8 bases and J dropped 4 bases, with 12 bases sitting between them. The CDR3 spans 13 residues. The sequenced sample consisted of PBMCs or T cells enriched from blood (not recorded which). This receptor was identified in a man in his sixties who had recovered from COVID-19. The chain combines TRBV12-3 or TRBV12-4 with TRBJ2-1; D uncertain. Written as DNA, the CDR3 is TGTGCCAGCCAGGAACGAGTTTACAATGAGCAGTTCTTC. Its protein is CASQERVYNEQFF.